The clone carrying this T cell receptor (beta chain) has a single count. Its specificity is unknown. This specimen comes from a study of monozygotic twins with cystic fibrosis. Generated by immunoSEQ multiplex PCR, the TCRdb table keeps only in-frame clones and is missing some. Of some 14,000 clones detected, 90% to 95% appear once; the ten largest clones hold around 9.3%. General study findings and limits: In this small cohort, shared CDR3 numbers showed no association with age, concordance or disease severity. Monozygotic CF twin pairs shared significantly more nucleotide-identical clonotypes than unrelated CF individuals did. V usage most resembled the co-twin in 13 of 16 pairs.

The specimen was blood. The receptor's source is a girl aged 2-15 years with cystic fibrosis.

The CDR3 loop is CASSQLPWPGNYGYTF. In DNA, the CDR3 is TGCGCCAGCAGCCAACTCCCCTGGCCAGGTAACTATGGCTACACCTTC. V and J are TRBV4-1 and TRBJ1-2; D unclear. There are 16 residues in the CDR3. Germline CDR1 MGHRA, CDR2 YSYEKL. V shed 2 bases and J shed 1 base, with 14 bases lying between them.